This note documents a single T cell receptor beta chain sequence. The record originates from a study of T-cell memory formation after mild COVID-19. TCRdb passed the 5' RACE reads through MiXCR, listing each CDR3 protein once. The data contain 450,000 to 700,000 distinct CDR3 sequences, roughly 18% of them singletons. Trimming took off 1 base at V and 2 bases at J, with 18 bases between the two ends. CDR1 and CDR2 (germline): MGHRA, YSYEKL. The CDR3 is 17 amino acids. The sequence derives from an adult woman who had mild COVID-19 (a few samples of this study predate the infection). Cell type and time point are not known. The sequenced sample consisted of PBMCs or a T cell subset sorted from them (not recorded which). This chain uses TRBV4-1 with TRBJ2-7, with TRBD1 as a possible D gene (5 bases). The CDR3 here is CASSQVTQGIRAYEQYF. The CDR3 DNA is TGCGCCAGCAGCCAAGTTACGCAGGGCATTCGTGCCTACGAGCAGTACTTC.